These T cell receptor beta chains were read from a single sample in a study of identical twins. TCRdb called the 5' RACE reads again in MiXCR, with one record for every CDR3 protein. The data hold about 890,000 distinct CDR3 sequences, with 9% to 15% observed a single time. This sample also belongs to another study, concerning yellow fever vaccine responses in identical twins.

The sequencing input was PBMCs. These receptors were obtained from a woman under 30 in good health. Each CDR3 is given without its conserved first and last residue. A D gene is named only where the DNA matches it firmly.

d_call: TRBD1; v_call: TRBV27; cdr3_aa: ASSVDRGHVDTQY
d_call: .; v_call: TRBV6-1; cdr3_aa: ASREGRTMNTEAF
d_call: TRBD1; v_call: TRBV24-1; cdr3_aa: ATSEGQVVKAGELF
d_call: .; v_call: TRBV7-8; cdr3_aa: ASTMTPGYNEQF
d_call: TRBD2; v_call: TRBV20-1; cdr3_aa: SANGLVNEQF
d_call: .; v_call: TRBV19; cdr3_aa: ASTPYSNIEAF
d_call: TRBD2; v_call: TRBV7-3; cdr3_aa: ASSSSSGSIEQF
d_call: .; v_call: TRBV10-2; cdr3_aa: ASSRGSSGANVLT
d_call: TRBD2; v_call: TRBV24-1; cdr3_aa: ATSDSLSGRKF
d_call: TRBD1; v_call: TRBV5-1; cdr3_aa: ASSSLTGRNTEAF
d_call: .; v_call: TRBV10-3; cdr3_aa: AISEGSYNEQF
d_call: .; v_call: TRBV15; cdr3_aa: ATSRGGGPAYEQY
d_call: TRBD2; v_call: TRBV11-1; cdr3_aa: ASSLAALREGLPYNEQF
d_call: .; v_call: TRBV3-1; cdr3_aa: ASSYDSTPNYGYT
d_call: .; v_call: TRBV7-9; cdr3_aa: ASSLGESEAF
d_call: TRBD2; v_call: TRBV2; cdr3_aa: ASSEPAGEAGELF
d_call: TRBD2; v_call: TRBV7-6; cdr3_aa: ASSPYSGPVAGELF
d_call: .; v_call: TRBV6-5; cdr3_aa: ASSYYIQGNEQF
d_call: .; v_call: TRBV19; cdr3_aa: ASSGGANVLT
d_call: .; v_call: TRBV18; cdr3_aa: ASSKADPGSTDTQY
d_call: TRBD2; v_call: TRBV29-1; cdr3_aa: SVILAVSYNEQF
d_call: TRBD1; v_call: TRBV5-1; cdr3_aa: ASSTRQGSSYNEQF
d_call: .; v_call: TRBV5-1; cdr3_aa: ASSLGGNGNEQF
d_call: TRBD1; v_call: TRBV12-3/TRBV12-4; cdr3_aa: ASDKRTGGVRGGYT
d_call: .; v_call: TRBV7-9; cdr3_aa: ASSTPDRPFYNEQF
d_call: .; v_call: TRBV20-1; cdr3_aa: SARVSAGPDTQY
d_call: .; v_call: TRBV2; cdr3_aa: ASSGYPEDYEQY
d_call: .; v_call: TRBV2; cdr3_aa: ASSGQQLAGNTIY
d_call: TRBD1; v_call: TRBV3-1; cdr3_aa: ASSDRGASTDTQY
d_call: TRBD2; v_call: TRBV29-1; cdr3_aa: SARTSGEDTQY
d_call: .; v_call: TRBV7-9; cdr3_aa: ASSPGDEKLF
d_call: .; v_call: TRBV2; cdr3_aa: ASRIRGSYNEQF
d_call: .; v_call: TRBV12-3/TRBV12-4; cdr3_aa: ASSLGTGNQPPH
d_call: .; v_call: TRBV20-1; cdr3_aa: SARDDELQH
d_call: .; v_call: TRBV12-3/TRBV12-4; cdr3_aa: ASSFLFIANTGELF
d_call: TRBD2; v_call: TRBV4-2; cdr3_aa: ASSQSLAAKAEQF
d_call: .; v_call: TRBV12-3/TRBV12-4; cdr3_aa: ASGLGGDTQY
d_call: TRBD1; v_call: TRBV24-1; cdr3_aa: ATSDSPRTGRFSNQPQH
d_call: TRBD1; v_call: TRBV2; cdr3_aa: ASSTGQGNSEQF
d_call: .; v_call: TRBV10-3; cdr3_aa: AISESGESYNEQF
d_call: .; v_call: TRBV6-1; cdr3_aa: ASRRDFNQPQH
d_call: TRBD2; v_call: TRBV10-3; cdr3_aa: AIGRLTGGPEGEQY
d_call: TRBD1; v_call: TRBV10-3; cdr3_aa: AISSKKQGADTQY
d_call: .; v_call: TRBV10-3; cdr3_aa: AISVGPGTENEQF
d_call: TRBD1; v_call: TRBV3-1; cdr3_aa: ASSIGTGGSEAF
d_call: TRBD2; v_call: TRBV12-3/TRBV12-4; cdr3_aa: ASSSGPSGTTGEQY
d_call: TRBD2; v_call: TRBV3-1; cdr3_aa: ASSQDLEAGRSYNEQF
d_call: TRBD2; v_call: TRBV28; cdr3_aa: ASMGLAGPNTGELF
d_call: TRBD1; v_call: TRBV10-3; cdr3_aa: AISESTGDLYGYT
d_call: TRBD1; v_call: TRBV6-2/TRBV6-3; cdr3_aa: ASSYAGQGRVDNEQF
d_call: TRBD1; v_call: TRBV24-1; cdr3_aa: ATSDSGTGATVNAF
d_call: TRBD2; v_call: TRBV20-1; cdr3_aa: SARPPSGVTDTQY
d_call: TRBD1; v_call: TRBV5-1; cdr3_aa: ASSPGDRNHYGYT
d_call: .; v_call: TRBV6-1; cdr3_aa: ASVAYGYT
d_call: TRBD1; v_call: TRBV27; cdr3_aa: ASKTGTGDTGELF
d_call: .; v_call: TRBV3-1; cdr3_aa: ASSQSFALSYEQY